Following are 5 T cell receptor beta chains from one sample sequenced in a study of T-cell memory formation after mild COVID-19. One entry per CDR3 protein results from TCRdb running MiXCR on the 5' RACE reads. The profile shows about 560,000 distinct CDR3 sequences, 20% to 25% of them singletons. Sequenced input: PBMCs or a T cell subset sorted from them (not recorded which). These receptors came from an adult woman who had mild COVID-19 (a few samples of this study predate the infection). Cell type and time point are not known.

CDR3 in amino acids: CASSRLAGVETQYF. The CDR3 region has the DNA TGTGCCAGCAGCCGACTAGCGGGAGTTGAGACCCAGTACTTC. This chain joins TRBV7-2 and TRBJ2-7, with 12 bases that match TRBD2. TRBJ2-5 matches the DNA end more closely, so the J call is doubtful. Looked up from germline, CDR1 is SGHTA and CDR2 is FQGNSA. The CDR3 runs 14 residues.

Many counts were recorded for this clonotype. The CDR3 coding sequence is TGTGCCAGCAGCCCGCAACAGGGGGCAGGAGACGAGCAGTACTTC. Translated, it gives CASSPQQGAGDEQYF. V usage is TRBV7-6 and J usage is TRBJ2-7; TRBD1 aligns across 9 bases. From germline, CDR1 is SGHVS and CDR2 FNYEAQ. The CDR3 has 15 residues. The V segment lost 5 bases and the J segment 5 bases; nucleotides outside the gene matches: 10.

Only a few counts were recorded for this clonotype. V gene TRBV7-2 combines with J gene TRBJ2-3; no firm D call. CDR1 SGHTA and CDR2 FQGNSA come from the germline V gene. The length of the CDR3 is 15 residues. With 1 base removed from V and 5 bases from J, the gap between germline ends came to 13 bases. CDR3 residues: CASSLVPTPGDTQYF. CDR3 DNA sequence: TGTGCCAGCAGCTTAGTTCCGACTCCTGGAGATACGCAGTATTTT.

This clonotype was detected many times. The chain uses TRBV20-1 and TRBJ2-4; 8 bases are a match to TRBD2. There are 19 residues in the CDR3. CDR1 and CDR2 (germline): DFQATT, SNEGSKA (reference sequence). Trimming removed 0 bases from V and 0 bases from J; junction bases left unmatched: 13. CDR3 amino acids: CSARDPMTSADLAKNIQYF. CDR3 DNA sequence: TGCAGTGCTAGAGATCCCATGACTAGCGCCGATCTAGCCAAAAACATTCAGTACTTC.

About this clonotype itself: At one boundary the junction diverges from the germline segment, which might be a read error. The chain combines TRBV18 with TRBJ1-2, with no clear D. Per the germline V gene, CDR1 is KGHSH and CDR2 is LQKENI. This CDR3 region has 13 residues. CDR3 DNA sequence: TGTGCCAGCTCACCATCCCTCCAGGATGGCTGCACCTTC. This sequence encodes CASSPSLQDGCTF.